The subject of this entry is one T cell receptor beta chain. This sample was included in a study of shared T cell receptors in the human thymus. The method was immunoSEQ multiplex PCR; TCRdb's version includes in-frame clones alone and lacks a portion of them. Here the sample spans hundreds of thousands of clones, approximately 78% being singletons. Trimming took 0 bases from V and 2 from J, leaving 8 bases between them. Germline values: CDR1 GTSNPN, CDR2 SVGIG (reference sequence). This CDR3 comprises 13 residues. These same data were also listed under a study on human thymus T cells. Per that study: Among the donors, all were healthy Finnish infants having corrective surgery for congenital heart defects. Obtained as resections during corrective heart surgery, the thymus tissue was then studied. Blood and thymic repertoires both appeared biased in V and J gene usage. Related work showed strongly overlapping thymic repertoires across unrelated individuals.

Specimen: thymocytes. The genes are TRBV30 and TRBJ2-7; D uncertain. The origin of this receptor is a boy in the first two years of life with a congenital heart defect. The CDR3 is CAWSVSSPYEQYF. The CDR3 DNA follows: TGTGCCTGGAGTGTTTCCTCCCCCTACGAGCAGTACTTC. Using reference TRBV30 and TRBJ2-7 for the parts outside the CDR3, the full variable domain is SQTIHQWPATLVQPVGSPLSLECTVEGTSNPNLYWYRQAAGRGLQLLFYSVGIGQISSEVPQNLSASRPQDRQFILSSKKLLLSDSGFYLCAWSVSSPYEQYFGPGTRLTVT.